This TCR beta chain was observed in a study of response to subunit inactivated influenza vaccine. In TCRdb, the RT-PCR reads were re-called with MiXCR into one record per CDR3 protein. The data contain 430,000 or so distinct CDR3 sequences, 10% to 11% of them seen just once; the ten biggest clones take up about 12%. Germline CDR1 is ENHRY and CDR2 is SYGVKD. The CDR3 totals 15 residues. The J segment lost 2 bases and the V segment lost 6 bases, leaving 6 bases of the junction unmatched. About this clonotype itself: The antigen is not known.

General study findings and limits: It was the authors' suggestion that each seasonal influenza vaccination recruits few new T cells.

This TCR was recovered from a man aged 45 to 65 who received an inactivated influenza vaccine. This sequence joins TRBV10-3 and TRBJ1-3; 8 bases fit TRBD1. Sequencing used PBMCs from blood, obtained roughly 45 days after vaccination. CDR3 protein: CAIRDRDRTGNTIYF. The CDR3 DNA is TGTGCCATCAGAGACCGGGACAGGACTGGAAACACCATATATTTT.